This is a list of T cell receptor beta chains from one sample in a study of blood T cell repertoires in COVID-19. The assay was immunoSEQ multiplex PCR, and TCRdb's table has in-frame clones only and misses some. The data show 65,000 to 95,000 clones, about 78% seen once. The sample taken for sequencing was peripheral blood. These receptors were obtained from a human donor in a cohort sampled during active COVID-19. Each CDR3 is given with its conserved first and last residue. Each record gives: J gene, V gene, clone size, CDR3 length, D gene, CDR3 DNA, CDR3 protein. A D gene is named only where the DNA matches it firmly. Not every row has a clone size; where given, it reads once, few, many or a size class.

TRBJ2-5	TRBV5-4	.	14	.	TGTGCCAGCAGCACGCCGCAGGGTACAGAGACCCAGTACTTC	CASSTPQGTETQYF
TRBJ1-6	TRBV4-3	once	16	.	TGCGCCAGCAGCCAAGTTCTGAGCTCCTATAATTCACCCCTCCACTTT	CASSQVLSSYNSPLHF
TRBJ2-5	TRBV28	once	16	TRBD1	TGTGCCAGCAGTTTATTATGGACAGGGGGCAGAGAGACCCAGTACTTC	CASSLLWTGGRETQYF
TRBJ2-2	TRBV5-1	once	16	.	TGCGCCAGCAGCTTGACGACAGGACGCTCCACCGGGGAGCTGTTTTTT	CASSLTTGRSTGELFF
TRBJ2-1	TRBV19	.	13	.	TGTGCCAGTAGTCAGGGGTCCTACAATGAGCAGTTCTTC	CASSQGSYNEQFF
TRBJ1-5	TRBV27	.	16	TRBD1	TGTGCCAGCAGACAGGGGGCCTTTAATAGCAATCAGCCCCAGCATTTT	CASRQGAFNSNQPQHF
TRBJ1-4	TRBV11-2	.	15	.	TGTGCCAGCAGCTCAGGGGACATGTTTAATGAAAAACTGTTTTTT	CASSSGDMFNEKLFF
TRBJ1-3	TRBV9	.	16	.	TGTGCCAGCAGCGCCCCGGGACAAGTCTCTGGAAACACCATATATTTT	CASSAPGQVSGNTIYF
TRBJ1-2	TRBV4-1	.	16	TRBD1	TGCGCCAGCAGCCAAGATCCTTGGGACAGGGGGCTTCTCCTCACCTTC	CASSQDPWDRGLLLTF
TRBJ2-1	TRBV27	.	14	TRBD2	TGTGCCAGCAGTTTAGCGGGAGGCGTAAATGAGCAGTTCTTC	CASSLAGGVNEQFF
TRBJ2-5	TRBV27	.	13	TRBD2	TGTGCCAGCAGCGACTGGAGCGGGGGGACCCAGTACTTC	CASSDWSGGTQYF
TRBJ2-3	TRBV6-1	.	14	.	TGTGCCAGCAGTGACCCTTCTAGGGGAGATACGCAGTATTTT	CASSDPSRGDTQYF
TRBJ2-3	TRBV18	.	15	TRBD1	TGTGCCAGCTCACCACTTCAGGGGGCTAGGGATACGCAGTATTTT	CASSPLQGARDTQYF
TRBJ2-3	TRBV5-6	.	16	TRBD1	TGTGCCAGCAGCCGCAAACAGGGGGCGAGCACAGATACGCAGTATTTT	CASSRKQGASTDTQYF
TRBJ2-5	TRBV3-1/TRBV3-2	.	14	.	TGTGCCAGCATAGGGCAGGGGGAGGCGGAGACCCAGTACTTC	CASIGQGEAETQYF
TRBJ2-1	TRBV5-4	.	18	TRBD2	TGTGCCAGCTCACCGGTGGGACTAGCGGGAAAATCATACAATGAGCAGTTCTTC	CASSPVGLAGKSYNEQFF
TRBJ1-2	TRBV5-4	.	15	.	TGTGCCAGCAGCTTGTCTGGGGAGGTTTTCTATGGCTACACCTTC	CASSLSGEVFYGYTF
TRBJ2-5	TRBV2	.	15	TRBD2	TGTGCCAGCAGAAGGACTAGCGGGAGTTTAGAGACCCAGTACTTC	CASRRTSGSLETQYF
TRBJ2-1	TRBV27	.	14	TRBD2	TGTGCCAGCAGTTTAGCGGGAGGGTCCCATGAGCAGTTCTTC	CASSLAGGSHEQFF
TRBJ2-7	TRBV6-5	few	13	.	TGTGCCAGCAGTCTCGGACAGTCCTACGAGCAGTACTTC	CASSLGQSYEQYF
TRBJ2-3	TRBV4-2	.	16	TRBD2	TGTGCCAGCAGCCAAGGCAGCGGGGGGACCACAGATACGCAGTATTTT	CASSQGSGGTTDTQYF
TRBJ2-2	TRBV2	.	20	TRBD2	TGTGCCAGCAGTGAACCAACCGGGACTAGCGGGAGGCCCAACACCGGGGAGCTGTTTTTT	CASSEPTGTSGRPNTGELFF
TRBJ1-5	TRBV18	few	14	.	TGTGCCAGCTCACAATTAGACGGGGATCAGCCCCAGCATTTT	CASSQLDGDQPQHF
TRBJ2-1	TRBV27	.	16	.	TGTGCCAGCAGTTTTTTAGGGGGGGGCTCCTACAATGAGCAGTTCTTC	CASSFLGGGSYNEQFF
TRBJ2-3	TRBV24-1	.	15	.	TGTGCCACCAGCCTCAGAGGAGGCCACACAGATACGCAGTATTTT	CATSLRGGHTDTQYF
TRBJ2-1	TRBV4-1	few	16	TRBD2	TGCGCCAGCAGCACGGGACTAGCGGGAGGGTCCGGTGAGCAGTTCTTC	CASSTGLAGGSGEQFF
TRBJ2-1	TRBV29-1	.	15	.	TGCAGCGTTGAGAAGGGGTCAAGCCTAGGGAATGAGCAGTTCTTC	CSVEKGSSLGNEQFF
TRBJ2-3	TRBV5-4	.	15	TRBD1	TGTGCCAGCAGCATAGACAGGGTAACGTGGAATACGCAGTATTTT	CASSIDRVTWNTQYF
TRBJ1-4	TRBV2	.	14	TRBD1	TGTGCCAGCAGCTCCGACAGGGGGCATGAAAAACTGTTTTTT	CASSSDRGHEKLFF
TRBJ2-1	TRBV14	.	17	TRBD1	TGTGCCAGCAGCCAAGATCTCGGGACAGGGGGTAAGAATGAGCAGTTCTTC	CASSQDLGTGGKNEQFF
TRBJ2-7	TRBV6-5	few	15	TRBD1	TGTGCCAGCAGTTACTCGGACAGGGCCACCTACGAGCAGTACTTC	CASSYSDRATYEQYF
TRBJ2-7	TRBV13	.	11	TRBD1	TGTGCCAGCAGCACAGGGGGCGAGCAGTACTTC	CASSTGGEQYF
TRBJ2-7	TRBV5-8	few	16	TRBD2	TGTGCCAGCAGCTTGGAAGGTGCTAGCGGCTCCTACGAGCAGTACTTC	CASSLEGASGSYEQYF
TRBJ1-2	TRBV6-1	once	16	.	TGTGCCAGCAGTGAAAGAGCAAACAGTCTTAACTATGGCTACACCTTC	CASSERANSLNYGYTF
TRBJ2-5	TRBV7-9	.	15	.	TGTGCCAGCAGCGTCACAGGGTCGGGACAAGAGACCCAGTACTTC	CASSVTGSGQETQYF
TRBJ2-7	TRBV11-2	.	12	TRBD2	TGTGCCAGCACCCTAGCGGGGGACGAGCAGTACTTC	CASTLAGDEQYF
TRBJ2-3	TRBV14	.	17	TRBD2	TGTGCCAGCAGCCTCTATCTGACCGGGACTAACACAGATACGCAGTATTTT	CASSLYLTGTNTDTQYF
TRBJ1-6	TRBV7-9	.	14	.	TGTGCCAGCAGCTTAGAACAGGTCGTGTCACCCCTCCACTTT	CASSLEQVVSPLHF
TRBJ2-7	TRBV19	.	13	.	TGTGCCAGTAGTTCGGCAGGCGGGTACGAGCAGTACTTC	CASSSAGGYEQYF
TRBJ2-3	TRBV7-6	.	17	TRBD2	TGTGCCAGCAGCTTAGACCTAGCGGGGGGGAGGACAGATACGCAGTATTTT	CASSLDLAGGRTDTQYF
TRBJ2-5	TRBV3-1/TRBV3-2	.	18	.	TGTGCCAGCAGCCAAGATTTTCCCGGACAAGCCTACCAAGAGACCCAGTACTTC	CASSQDFPGQAYQETQYF
TRBJ2-2	TRBV28	.	18	TRBD2	TGTGCCAGCAGTTACCGGGGGGGGACATCCCTCGGCACCGGGGAGCTGTTTTTT	CASSYRGGTSLGTGELFF
TRBJ2-2	TRBV9	.	15	.	TGTGCCAGCAGCGTAGATAGGGGTGTGACCGGGGAGCTGTTTTTT	CASSVDRGVTGELFF
TRBJ2-2	TRBV7-9	.	16	TRBD2	TGTGCCAGCAGCTCCCCTAGCGGGAGACACACCGGGGAGCTGTTTTTT	CASSSPSGRHTGELFF
TRBJ2-7	TRBV6-1	.	16	TRBD1	TGTGCCAGCAGTGAATTGTCCGGGACAGGGTCCTACGAGCAGTACTTC	CASSELSGTGSYEQYF
TRBJ2-3	TRBV7-2	.	16	TRBD2	TGTGCCAGCAGCTTACAGTCGACTAGCGGGACAGATACGCAGTATTTT	CASSLQSTSGTDTQYF
TRBJ1-2	TRBV5-1	.	13	.	TGCGCCAGCAGCTCCGCGAGTCCGGATGGCTACACCTTC	CASSSASPDGYTF
TRBJ2-5	TRBV5-1	once	12	.	TGCGCCAGCAGCTTGGGCGCTGAGACCCAGTACTTC	CASSLGAETQYF
TRBJ2-1	TRBV4-1	.	19	.	TGCGCCAGCAGCCAAAGGGGGGCTGGGGGCAGGGGGGAATACAATGAGCAGTTCTTC	CASSQRGAGGRGEYNEQFF
TRBJ1-2	TRBV29-1	.	11	.	TGCAGCGTTGTAGGAGGGGTGGACTACACCTTC	CSVVGGVDYTF
TRBJ2-3	TRBV7-2	.	16	.	TGTGCCAGCAGCTTAAACCGGCGGGGCGGGCCAGATACGCAGTATTTT	CASSLNRRGGPDTQYF
TRBJ1-2	TRBV5-1	.	16	TRBD1	TGCGCCAGCAGCGGGTCCAAGGGGGCCCCGGGCTATGGCTACACCTTC	CASSGSKGAPGYGYTF
TRBJ2-7	TRBV2	.	13	.	TGTGCCAGCAATATCCAGGGGCCCTACGAGCAGTACTTC	CASNIQGPYEQYF
TRBJ1-4	TRBV5-1	.	13	TRBD1	TGCGCCAGCAGCTTGCAGGGGGAGGTTCAACTGTTTTTT	CASSLQGEVQLFF
TRBJ2-1	TRBV5-8	.	16	.	TGTGCCAGCAGCTTCCGGGTGGGAGGCATATGGTATGAGCAGTTCTTC	CASSFRVGGIWYEQFF
TRBJ2-1	TRBV30	.	12	TRBD2	TGTGCCTGGAGGGGACTAGCGTATGAGCAGTTCTTC	CAWRGLAYEQFF
TRBJ2-1	TRBV18	once	13	.	TGTGCCAGCTCACCCCCCGGGAGCAATGAGCAGTTCTTC	CASSPPGSNEQFF